These 7 T cell receptor beta chains originate from one sample sequenced in a study of T cells in Graves' hyperthyroidism and ophthalmopathy. TCR beta CDR3 regions were amplified from RNA. The HTBI set primed first-round TCR CDR3 RT-PCR. From the multiplex PCR reads, TCRdb called clonotypes with MiXCR, one entry per CDR3 protein. This sample yields nearly 600,000 distinct CDR3 sequences, of which about 14% are seen a single time; roughly 5.5% belongs to the top ten. Material for sequencing was blood. The receptors come from a woman aged 25-40 years with Graves' hyperthyroidism that later progressed to Graves' ophthalmopathy.

Worth noting for this clonotype: A much bigger clone sits one base away, suggesting this may be a read error. The rearrangement links TRBV7-6 to TRBJ1-1; the D is unclear. The germline V gene has CDR1 SGHVS and CDR2 FNYEAQ. V was clipped by 8 bases and J by 1 base, with 11 bases between them. The CDR3 is 13 residues long. CDR3 coding DNA: TGTGCCAGCGCCCGGACGGAGAACACTGAAGCTTTCTTT. Protein product: CASARTENTEAFF.

This clonotype was observed at least ten times. The V and J genes are TRBV2 and TRBJ2-1; D is perhaps TRBD1 (5 bases). Trimming left V 6 bases short and J 4 bases short, with 16 bases between. The CDR3 loop spans 15 amino acids. Germline CDR1 reads SNHLY; CDR2 reads FYNNEI. This chain's CDR3 is CASSETQTEYNEQFF. DNA for the CDR3: TGTGCCAGCAGCGAAACCCAGACAGAATACAATGAGCAGTTCTTC.

This clonotype has at least ten counts. The chain links TRBV12-3 or TRBV12-4 to TRBJ2-3, with 7 positions matching TRBD1. The V segment lost 4 bases and the J segment 2 bases; nucleotides outside the gene matches: 12. The CDR3 is 17 amino acids. CDR3 amino acids: CASSSGLRTGYTDTQYF. In DNA form, the CDR3 reads TGTGCCAGCAGTTCAGGCCTCCGGACAGGATACACAGATACGCAGTATTTT.

This clonotype was counted ten times or more. The chain is built from TRBV12-3 or TRBV12-4 and TRBJ1-1, with D perhaps matching TRBD1 (6 bases). V was trimmed by 11 bases and J by 4 bases, leaving 11 bases between them. This CDR3 is 11 amino acids long. In DNA, the CDR3 is TGTGCCTGCAAGGGGGTCACTGAAGCTTTCTTT. Its translation: CACKGVTEAFF.

Many counts were recorded for this clonotype. J is TRBJ2-3 and V is TRBV7-2, with 8 bases fitting TRBD2. With V trimmed by 5 bases and J by 2 bases, 15 bases remained unmatched. Germline-derived CDR1 and CDR2 are SGHTA and FQGNSA. CDR3 size: 18 residues. In DNA, the CDR3 is TGTGCCAGCAGCCAGGATGCGGCGGGAGGTTGGGACACAGATACGCAGTATTTT. Translated, it gives CASSQDAAGGWDTDTQYF.

In this sample, this clonotype turned up many times. This chain connects TRBV20-1 to TRBJ2-7, with D unresolved. The germline gives CDR1 DFQATT, CDR2 SNEGSKA (reference sequence). This CDR3 spans 14 amino acids. The V end lost 0 bases, the J end lost 2 bases, and 11 bases lay between the germline ends. In nucleotides, the CDR3 is TGCAGTGCTAGAGATCGGTCAGCTCCCTACGAGCAGTACTTC. Translating it yields CSARDRSAPYEQYF.

This chain uses TRBV6-1 with TRBJ2-7; 9 nucleotides agree with TRBD1. Germline assignment: CDR1 MNHNS and CDR2 SASEGT. With 2 bases clipped from V and 2 bases from J, the junction kept 13 bases outside the gene matches. The CDR3 extends over 18 amino acids. As DNA, the CDR3 is TGTGCCAGCAGTGAAATGGCCTTTCCCGGGACAGGGCCCTACGAGCAGTACTTC. Translation gives CASSEMAFPGTGPYEQYF.